A selection of T cell receptor beta chains follows, all from one sample in a study of identical twins. TCRdb processed the 5' RACE reads anew with MiXCR; each CDR3 protein has one entry. Of roughly 250,000 distinct CDR3 sequences in the sample, over 12% were seen once. Sequenced input: memory (CD45RO+) T cells sorted from blood. The receptors derive from a woman aged 18-29 years in good health. Each CDR3 is given with its conserved first and last residue. D genes are given only for firm matches. Clone size is shown for a subset of rows, as once, few, many or a class of expanded clone.

J | V | size | D | CDR3 | DNA
TRBJ2-1 | TRBV20-1 | few | TRBD1 | CSARARGQGGFEQFF | TGCAGTGCTAGGGCCCGAGGACAGGGGGGTTTTGAGCAGTTCTTC
TRBJ2-1 | TRBV6-2/TRBV6-3 | many | . | CASSPPEPEQFF | TGTGCCAGCAGCCCACCCGAGCCCGAGCAGTTCTTC
TRBJ2-7 | TRBV3-1 | . | TRBD2 | CASSLAGADSYEQYF | TGTGCCAGCAGCCTAGCGGGGGCCGACTCCTACGAGCAGTACTTC
TRBJ2-5 | TRBV5-1 | . | . | CASTNEGGETQYF | TGCGCCAGCACCAACGAGGGGGGAGAGACCCAGTACTTC
TRBJ1-2 | TRBV5-6 | . | . | CASSLGDGYGYTF | TGTGCCAGCAGCTTGGGTGACGGATATGGCTACACCTTC
TRBJ1-1 | TRBV5-6 | few | TRBD1 | CASSYLDRANTEAFF | TGTGCCAGCAGTTACCTTGACAGGGCAAACACTGAAGCTTTCTTT
TRBJ1-2 | TRBV12-3/TRBV12-4 | . | . | CASSLAGALGDYGYTF | TGTGCCAGCAGTTTGGCAGGGGCATTGGGAGACTATGGCTACACCTTC
TRBJ2-7 | TRBV20-1 | . | . | CSAYVIGRGGTYEQYF | TGCAGTGCCTACGTCATTGGCAGGGGCGGAACCTACGAGCAGTACTTC
TRBJ1-2 | TRBV4-3 | . | . | CASSQDMGGYGYTF | TGCGCCAGCAGCCAAGATATGGGTGGCTATGGCTACACCTTC
TRBJ2-1 | TRBV6-5 | . | TRBD2 | CASSYSWVAGGDSYNEQFF | TGTGCCAGCAGTTACTCTTGGGTAGCGGGGGGCGATTCCTACAATGAGCAGTTCTTC
TRBJ2-3 | TRBV5-1 | few | . | CASTLSGASTDTQYF | TGCGCCAGCACCTTGTCGGGGGCTAGCACAGATACGCAGTATTTT
TRBJ2-2 | TRBV4-1 | . | TRBD1 | CASSQDWRKGALLF | TGCGCCAGCAGCCAAGATTGGAGGAAGGGGGCGCTCCTTTTT
TRBJ2-2 | TRBV6-1 | . | TRBD1 | CASSLSKDRALKSGELFF | TGTGCCAGCAGCCTAAGCAAGGACAGGGCCCTAAAGAGCGGGGAGCTGTTTTTT
TRBJ2-7 | TRBV18 | . | . | CASSRLVGTHSYEQYF | TGTGCCAGCTCACGCCTCGTGGGGACCCACTCCTACGAGCAGTACTTC
TRBJ2-3 | TRBV7-9 | few | . | CASSFVRGGTDTQYF | TGTGCCAGCAGCTTCGTGCGGGGTGGCACAGATACGCAGTATTTT
TRBJ1-1 | TRBV20-1 | . | . | CSARDTTNTEAFF | TGCAGTGCTAGGGACACAACGAACACTGAAGCTTTCTTT
TRBJ2-7 | TRBV10-1 | few | TRBD1 | CASSEGTGRHEQYF | TGCGCCAGCAGTGAGGGGACAGGGAGACACGAGCAGTACTTC
TRBJ1-5 | TRBV12-3/TRBV12-4 | few | TRBD1 | CASGTGTGGFHQPQHF | TGTGCCAGCGGGACCGGGACAGGGGGCTTTCATCAGCCCCAGCATTTT
TRBJ1-1 | TRBV20-1 | . | . | CSASGPRNTEAFF | TGCAGTGCTAGCGGACCCCGGAACACTGAAGCTTTCTTT
TRBJ2-5 | TRBV6-1 | . | TRBD2 | CASSEASGGVETQYF | TGTGCCAGCAGTGAAGCTAGCGGGGGCGTCGAGACCCAGTACTTC
TRBJ1-1 | TRBV4-2 | few | . | CASSPELNRDMNTEAFF | TGTGCCAGCAGCCCGGAACTCAACAGGGACATGAACACTGAAGCTTTCTTT
TRBJ1-5 | TRBV20-1 | few | . | CSARDPLGRRDHF | TGCAGTGCTAGAGATCCTTTGGGACGCCGGGACCATTTT
TRBJ1-4 | TRBV5-1 | few | . | CASSLAGTNEKLFF | TGCGCCAGCAGCTTGGCGGGAACTAATGAAAAACTGTTTTTT
TRBJ2-5 | TRBV10-3 | . | . | CAIIDPDGTQYF | TGTGCCATCATCGACCCTGACGGGACCCAGTACTTC
TRBJ2-5 | TRBV2 | few | . | CASSDSGKETQYF | TGTGCCAGCAGTGACTCAGGAAAAGAGACCCAGTACTTC
TRBJ1-2 | TRBV11-2 | few | . | CASSRRTERPYGYTF | TGTGCCAGCAGCCGCAGGACGGAGCGCCCCTATGGCTACACCTTC
TRBJ2-2 | TRBV28 | . | TRBD1 | CASSFRPGQGPGELFF | TGTGCCAGCAGTTTCCGACCGGGACAGGGCCCCGGGGAGCTGTTTTTT
TRBJ2-1 | TRBV18 | . | . | CASSPPAAGLEQFF | TGTGCCAGCTCACCACCCGCCGCGGGACTGGAGCAGTTCTTC
TRBJ2-1 | TRBV24-1 | many | TRBD2 | CATSDWKSGTVNEQFF | TGTGCCACCAGTGATTGGAAGAGCGGGACGGTGAATGAGCAGTTCTTC
TRBJ2-1 | TRBV5-6 | few | TRBD2 | CASSGAGTSNGEQFF | TGTGCCAGCAGCGGCGCCGGGACTAGTAACGGTGAGCAGTTCTTC
TRBJ2-7 | TRBV20-1 | few | TRBD2 | CSARRGAGGSYEQYF | TGCAGTGCTAGGCGAGGGGCGGGGGGTTCCTACGAGCAGTACTTC